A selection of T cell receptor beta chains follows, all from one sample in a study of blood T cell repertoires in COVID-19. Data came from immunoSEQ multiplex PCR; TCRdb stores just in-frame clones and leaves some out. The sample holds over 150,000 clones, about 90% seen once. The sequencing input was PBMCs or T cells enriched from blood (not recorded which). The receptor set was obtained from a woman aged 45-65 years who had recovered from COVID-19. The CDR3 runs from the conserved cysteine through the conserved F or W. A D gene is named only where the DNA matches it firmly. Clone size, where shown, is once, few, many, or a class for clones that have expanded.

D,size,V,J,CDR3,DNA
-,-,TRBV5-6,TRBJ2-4,CASSLGGTGRSGQYF,TGTGCCAGCAGCTTGGGTGGGACTGGGCGGTCGGGGCAGTACTTC
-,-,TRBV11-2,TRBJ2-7,CASSTYPYEQYF,TGTGCCAGCAGCACCTACCCATACGAGCAGTACTTC
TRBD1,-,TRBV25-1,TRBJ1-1,CASSVQGYTEAFF,TGTGCCAGCAGCGTACAGGGGTACACTGAAGCTTTCTTT
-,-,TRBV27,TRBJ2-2,CASSLGRGYTGELFF,TGTGCCAGCAGTTTAGGGCGAGGGTACACCGGGGAGCTGTTTTTT
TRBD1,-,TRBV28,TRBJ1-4,CASKGGYYRGSGNEKLFF,TGTGCCAGCAAGGGGGGATATTACAGGGGCTCGGGTAATGAAAAACTGTTTTTT
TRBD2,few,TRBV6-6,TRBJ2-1,CASSRGRSSGKRVHNEQFF,TGTGCCAGCAGTCGAGGGCGATCTAGCGGAAAGAGGGTCCACAATGAGCAGTTCTTC
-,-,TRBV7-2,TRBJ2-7,CASSFPGTESSYEQYF,TGTGCCAGCAGCTTCCCCGGGACTGAGAGCTCCTACGAGCAGTACTTC
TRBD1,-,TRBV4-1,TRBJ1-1,CASSKSGTGGTEAFF,TGCGCCAGCAGCAAATCCGGGACAGGGGGAACTGAAGCTTTCTTT
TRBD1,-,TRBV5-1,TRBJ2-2,CASSLGTGPPGELFF,TGCGCCAGCAGCCTCGGGACAGGGCCCCCCGGGGAGCTGTTTTTT
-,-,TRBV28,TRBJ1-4,CASSVSGIANEKLFF,TGTGCCAGCAGTGTTTCAGGGATAGCTAATGAAAAACTGTTTTTT
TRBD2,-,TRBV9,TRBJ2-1,CASSPGLASSYNEQFF,TGTGCCAGCAGCCCTGGACTAGCGAGCTCCTACAATGAGCAGTTCTTC
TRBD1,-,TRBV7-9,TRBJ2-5,CASSWGTGYQETQYF,TGTGCCAGCAGCTGGGGGACAGGGTATCAAGAGACCCAGTACTTC
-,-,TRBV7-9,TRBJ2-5,CASSLGLTQETQYF,TGTGCCAGCAGCTTGGGACTGACCCAAGAGACCCAGTACTTC
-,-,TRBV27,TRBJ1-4,CASSLWAGRNEKLFF,TGTGCCAGCAGTTTATGGGCAGGGAGGAATGAAAAACTGTTTTTT